What follows is one T cell receptor (beta chain) and its context. What it binds is not known. Germline loops: CDR1 SGHAT, CDR2 FQNNGV. The CDR3 runs to 14 residues. These data belong to a study of cytomegalovirus exposure and HLA in healthy donors. Across the whole study: Earlier results showed roughly 120 million unique TCR beta sequences derived from 150 million to 200 million T cells.

Whole-study results and caveats: The only immune exposure information that was available was CMV serostatus. Within an earlier analysis, most TCR beta V segments proved productive either about 87% or about 30% of the time. In a later analysis, around 18,000 TCR beta sequences were associated with HLA alleles at 0.05 false discovery rate.

With 60 Vbeta and 13 Jbeta primers, the PCR was carried out. The repertoire was sequenced with immunoSEQ multiplex PCR; TCRdb's copy has only in-frame clones and lacks some. Its listing shows under 95,000 clones. This chain joins TRBV11-2 and TRBJ2-5, with a weak D call TRBD2 (5 bases). The end of the DNA is better explained by TRBJ2-7, so the J call may be wrong. Source material: PBMCs. This clonotype was obtained from a young man in good health and CMV-seropositive. The CDR3 reads CASSSPPGSYEQYF. CDR3 in DNA: TGTGCCAGCAGCTCGCCTCCGGGGAGCTACGAGCAGTACTTC.